One sample yielded the 16 T cell receptor beta chains listed below, sequenced in a study of cytomegalovirus exposure and HLA in healthy donors. The PCR made use of 60 Vbeta and 13 Jbeta primers. Sequencing was performed with immunoSEQ multiplex PCR; in TCRdb, only in-frame clones are kept and a portion is missing. The repertoire holds 200,000 to 250,000 clones, with 82% as singletons. Sequenced: PBMCs. Receptors were obtained from a middle-aged woman in good health and CMV-seronegative.

The count of this clone is one. The chain employs TRBV7-9 and TRBJ2-3; no reliable D call. Trimming took off 4 bases at V and 0 bases at J, with 11 bases between the two ends. CDR1 and CDR2 (germline): SEHNR, FQNEAQ (reference sequence). The CDR3 is 15 residues long. The CDR3 region is CASSSWALSTDTQYF. The CDR3 DNA sequence: TGTGCCAGCAGCTCCTGGGCACTTAGCACAGATACGCAGTATTTT.

The chain recombines TRBV2 with TRBJ2-1; the match to TRBD1 covers 9 bases. The trim removed 7 bases at V and 8 bases at J, leaving 15 bases unmatched. The CDR3 contains 16 residues. Germline lookup yields CDR1 SNHLY and CDR2 FYNNEI. The CDR3 is CASKTPPGQGTHEQFF. The CDR3 DNA is TGTGCCAGCAAGACTCCACCGGGACAGGGAACCCATGAGCAGTTCTTC.

The chain carries TRBV19 and TRBJ2-2; 7 nucleotides line up with TRBD2. Losses at the gene ends were 6 bases for V and 5 bases for J; bases not matched to a gene: 6. Germline-derived CDR1 and CDR2 are LNHDA and SQIVND (reference sequence). This CDR3 region has 14 residues. CDR3 nucleotide sequence: TGTGCCAGTAGGGTGGGAGGGCGGACCGGGGAGCTGTTTTTT. Encoded protein: CASRVGGRTGELFF.

V gene TRBV5-6 combines with J gene TRBJ2-2, with D hard to call. Trimming left V 1 base short and J 4 bases short, with 5 bases between. The germline CDR1 and CDR2 sequences are SGHDT and YYEEEE. The CDR3 totals 13 residues. CDR3 sequence (DNA): TGTGCCAGCAGCTTGCAGTCCACCGGGGAGCTGTTTTTT. Amino acids: CASSLQSTGELFF.

The V gene is TRBV30, the J gene TRBJ2-1, with 12 bases lining up with TRBD2. The V gene end was trimmed by 4 bases and the J gene end by 4 bases; junction bases not matched to a gene: 5. This CDR3 has 15 residues. CDR1 and CDR2 from the germline V gene are GTSNPN and SVGIG (reference sequence). The CDR3 DNA follows: TGTGCCTGGAATAGACTAGCGGGGGTGTACAATGAGCAGTTCTTC. Translation: CAWNRLAGVYNEQFF.

The genes are TRBV7-2 and TRBJ2-7, with D perhaps TRBD2 (6 bases). The V gene lost 1 base and the J gene lost 1 base, with 14 bases spanning the gap. The germline gives CDR1 SGHTA, CDR2 FQGNSA. The CDR3 runs to 16 residues. The CDR3 spells CASSLGAGGVSYEQYF. CDR3 sequence (DNA): TGTGCCAGCAGCTTAGGGGCCGGAGGGGTTTCCTACGAGCAGTACTTC.

The J gene is TRBJ2-1, the V gene TRBV29-1; 10 bases align to TRBD2. The CDR3 loop spans 14 amino acids. After removal of 7 bases from V and 10 bases from J, the junction contained 13 bases not matched to a gene. Germline loops: CDR1 SQVTM, CDR2 ANQGSEA. The CDR3 DNA sequence: TGCAGCGCCTTAGCGGGAGGCCGCAGGGGGGAGCAGTTCTTC. Amino acid sequence: CSALAGGRRGEQFF.

Concerning this clone: Other DNA sequences in the same sample also yield this CDR3. The gene calls are TRBV19 and TRBJ1-2; TRBD1 is a possible D gene (5 bases). V gave up 5 bases and J gave up 4 bases, with 8 bases separating them. The CDR3 covers 12 residues. The germline V gene encodes CDR1 LNHDA and CDR2 SQIVND (reference sequence). CDR3 nucleotides: TGTGCCAGTAGTCTTACAGGCTATGGCTACACCTTC. This sequence encodes CASSLTGYGYTF.

The gene calls are TRBV5-4 and TRBJ2-3; 16 bases map to TRBD2. From germline, CDR1 is SGHNT and CDR2 YYREEE (reference sequence). There are 18 residues in the CDR3. The trim removed 5 bases at V and 0 bases at J, leaving 6 bases unmatched. CDR3 loop: CASRGLAGGDASTDTQYF. CDR3 bases: TGTGCCAGCAGGGGACTAGCGGGAGGGGATGCTAGCACAGATACGCAGTATTTT. Variable domain in full (rest from reference TRBV5-4 and TRBJ2-3): ETGVTQSPTHLIKTRGQQVTLRCSSQSGHNTVSWYQQALGQGPQFIFQYYREEENGRGNFPPRFSGLQFPNYSSELNVNALELDDSALYLCASRGLAGGDASTDTQYFGPGTRLTVL.

The chain links TRBV30 to TRBJ2-7, with 8 bases that match TRBD1. This CDR3 has 13 amino acids. Germline trimming cut 4 bases from V and 3 bases from J; bases unmatched to any gene: 5. CDR1 and CDR2 from the germline V gene are GTSNPN and SVGIG (reference sequence). In DNA, the CDR3 is TGTGCCTGGACGGGACAGGCCTTCTACGAGCAGTACTTC. It specifies CAWTGQAFYEQYF.

The J gene is TRBJ2-3, the V gene TRBV2, with TRBD1 matching over 8 bases. With 11 bases clipped from V and 4 bases from J, the junction kept 8 bases outside the gene matches. The CDR3 extends over 13 amino acids. In germline, CDR1 is SNHLY, CDR2 FYNNEI. CDR3: CAGGQARSDTQYF. Here the CDR3 DNA reads TGTGCCGGGGGACAGGCGAGGTCAGATACGCAGTATTTT.

This clone was counted once. The chain carries TRBV5-5 and TRBJ1-5; 8 bases map to TRBD1. After removal of 5 bases from V and 5 bases from J, the junction contained 6 bases not matched to a gene. This CDR3 is 14 amino acids long. Germline assignment: CDR1 SGHKS and CDR2 YYEKEE (reference sequence). As DNA, the CDR3 is TGTGCCAGCAGGAAGGGACAGGAACATCAGCCCCAGCATTTT. Its translation: CASRKGQEHQPQHF.

The J gene is TRBJ2-1, the V gene TRBV11-3; D is unresolved. This CDR3 spans 13 amino acids. Germline V gene data show CDR1 as SGHNT and CDR2 as YENEEA. V was cut by 0 bases and J by 6 bases, with 6 bases left in between. The CDR3 coding sequence is TGTGCCAGCAGCTTAGACGGTGGCAATGAGCAGTTCTTC. This codes for CASSLDGGNEQFF.

The gene calls are TRBV4-1 and TRBJ2-1, with TRBD2 matching 9 bases. Germline loops: CDR1 MGHRA, CDR2 YSYEKL. The ends lost 0 bases at V and 4 bases at J; junction bases unmatched: 10. CDR3 length equals 18 residues. CDR3 sequence: CASSQDSAAGGGYNEQFF. The CDR3 coding sequence is TGCGCCAGCAGCCAAGATAGCGCTGCGGGAGGGGGGTACAATGAGCAGTTCTTC.

The count of this clone is one. This chain links TRBV30 with TRBJ2-5; possible D gene TRBD1, 6 bases. Trimming removed 5 bases at V and 5 bases at J, with 21 bases between. Germline CDR1 reads GTSNPN; CDR2 reads SVGIG (reference sequence). The CDR3 totals 15 residues. The CDR3 sequence is CAWSGGQFTGETQYF. As DNA, the CDR3 is TGTGCCTGGTCCGGCGGACAGTTCACAGGGGAGACCCAGTACTTC. Looking up the rest from reference TRBV30 and TRBJ2-5 gives the full variable domain: SQTIHQWPATLVQPVGSPLSLECTVEGTSNPNLYWYRQAAGRGLQLLFYSVGIGQISSEVPQNLSASRPQDRQFILSSKKLLLSDSGFYLCAWSGGQFTGETQYFGPGTRLLVL.

This clone was recorded a few times. The chain carries TRBV7-9 and TRBJ2-3, with D perhaps matching TRBD2 (6 bases). Trimming stripped 7 bases from V and 4 bases from J, with 9 bases between. This CDR3 comprises 12 residues. Germline-derived CDR1 and CDR2 are SEHNR and FQNEAQ (reference sequence). CDR3 loop: CASTSSADTQYF. The CDR3 bases are TGTGCCAGCACCTCTAGCGCAGATACGCAGTATTTT.